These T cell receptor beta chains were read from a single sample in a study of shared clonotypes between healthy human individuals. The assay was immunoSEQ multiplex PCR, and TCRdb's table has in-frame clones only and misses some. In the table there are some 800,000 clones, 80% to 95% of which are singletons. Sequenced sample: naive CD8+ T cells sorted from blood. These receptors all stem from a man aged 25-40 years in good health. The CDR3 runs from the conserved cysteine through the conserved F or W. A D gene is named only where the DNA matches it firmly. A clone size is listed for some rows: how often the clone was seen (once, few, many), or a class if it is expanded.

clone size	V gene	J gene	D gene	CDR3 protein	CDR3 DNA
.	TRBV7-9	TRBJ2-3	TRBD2	CASSPAGGAGGIINTQYF	TGTGCCAGCAGCCCGGCCGGGGGTGCGGGAGGTATCATAAATACGCAGTATTTT
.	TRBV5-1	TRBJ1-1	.	CASSLVGGNTEAFF	TGCGCCAGCAGCTTGGTCGGGGGGAACACTGAAGCTTTCTTT
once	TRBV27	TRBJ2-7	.	CASSLKWAFSYEQYF	TGTGCCAGCAGTTTGAAGTGGGCGTTTTCCTACGAGCAGTACTTC
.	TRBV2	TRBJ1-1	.	CASSGVVAFF	TGTGCCAGCAGTGGGGTGGTCGCTTTCTTT
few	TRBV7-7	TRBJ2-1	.	CASSQKGDYNEQFF	TGTGCCAGCAGCCAAAAGGGGGACTACAATGAGCAGTTCTTC
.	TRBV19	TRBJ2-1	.	CASSILASEYNEQFF	TGTGCCAGTAGTATCTTGGCTAGCGAGTACAATGAGCAGTTCTTC
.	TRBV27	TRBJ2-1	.	CASSPATAENKQFF	TGTGCCAGCAGTCCCGCAACGGCCGAGAACAAGCAGTTCTTC
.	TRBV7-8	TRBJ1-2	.	CASSLGGRANYGYTF	TGTGCCAGCAGCTTAGGCGGCAGGGCAAACTATGGCTACACCTTC
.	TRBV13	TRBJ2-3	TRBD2	CASSSLAGGSTDTQYF	TGTGCCAGCAGCTCCTTAGCGGGAGGTAGCACAGATACGCAGTATTTT
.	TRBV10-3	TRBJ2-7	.	CAIRGDLPYEQYF	TGTGCCATCAGGGGGGACTTACCCTACGAGCAGTACTTC
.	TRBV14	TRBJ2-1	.	CASSLLSSNEQFF	TGTGCCAGCAGCCTCCTAAGCAGCAATGAGCAGTTCTTC
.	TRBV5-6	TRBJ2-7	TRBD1	CASSLGTGPGYEQYF	TGTGCCAGCAGCTTAGGGACAGGGCCGGGTTACGAGCAGTACTTC
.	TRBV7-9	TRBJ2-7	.	CASEFRVDEQYF	TGTGCCAGCGAATTCAGGGTTGACGAGCAGTACTTC
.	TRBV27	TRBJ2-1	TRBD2	CASSSSSTSREQFF	TGTGCCAGCAGTTCCTCCTCGACTAGCAGAGAGCAGTTCTTC
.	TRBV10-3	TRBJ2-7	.	CAISDGDGNSYEQYF	TGTGCCATCAGTGACGGGGACGGAAACTCCTACGAGCAGTACTTC
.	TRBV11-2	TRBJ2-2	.	CASSLNTGELFF	TGTGCCAGCAGCCTGAACACCGGGGAGCTGTTTTTT
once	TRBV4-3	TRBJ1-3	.	CASSQEAWGGNTIYF	TGCGCCAGCAGCCAAGAGGCGTGGGGAGGAAACACCATATATTTT
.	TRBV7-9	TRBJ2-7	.	CASSLVGGPEQYF	TGTGCCAGCAGCTTAGTAGGAGGACCGGAGCAGTACTTC